These 6 T cell receptor beta chains share one sample of origin, sequenced in a study of B cell selection in AIRE deficiency (dated by TCRdb to the late 2010s). The library was made by the immunoSEQ multiplex PCR assay. Sourced from immuneACCESS, this table was stored by TCRdb with only in-frame sequences that have V and J called. A share of the clones is absent; for the studies checked, an unresolved V gene accounts for under half, and the remainder has no known explanation. The sample table contains some 25,000 clones; only one count was recorded for approximately 96% of them. The ten largest clones represent 0.2% of the sample. For sorting, conventional CD4 T cells were defined as CD4+CD127+ cells. The source material was conventional CD4+ T cells sorted from PBMCs. The receptors come from a human donor with AIRE deficiency.

The chain is built from TRBV27 and TRBJ2-5, with a possible D match to TRBD2 (5 bases). V lost 7 bases and J lost 5, with 20 bases in between. This CDR3 has 15 amino acids. Per the germline V gene, CDR1 is MNHEY and CDR2 is SMNVEV (reference sequence). The CDR3 here is CASKPRGNFGETQYF. For the CDR3, the DNA is TGTGCCAGCAAACCCCGGGGAAATTTTGGGGAGACCCAGTACTTC.

The rearrangement uses TRBV11-1 and TRBJ1-2; a weak D match, TRBD1 (6 bases). Looked up from germline, CDR1 is SGHAT and CDR2 is FQDESV (reference sequence). The CDR3 runs to 12 residues. Trimming removed 4 bases at V and 6 bases at J, with 9 bases between. In DNA form, the CDR3 reads TGTGCCAGCAGCTCAGGGGACCATGGCTACACCTTC. It is translated as CASSSGDHGYTF. The complete variable domain, with remaining parts taken from reference TRBV11-1 and TRBJ1-2, reads EAEVAQSPRYKITEKSQAVAFWCDPISGHATLYWYRQILGQGPELLVQFQDESVVDDSQLPKDRFSAERLKGVDSTLKIQPAELGDSAMYLCASSSGDHGYTFGSGTRLTVV.

The chain uses TRBV5-1 and TRBJ2-3, with D uncertain. Germline CDR1 is SGHRS and CDR2 is YFSETQ. Trimming pared 4 bases from V and 0 bases from J, leaving 9 bases between. CDR3 size: 14 residues. The CDR3 protein is CASSGQTSTDTQYF. In DNA, the CDR3 is TGCGCCAGCAGCGGGCAGACTAGCACAGATACGCAGTATTTT.

V is TRBV20-1 and J is TRBJ2-1; the match to TRBD2 covers 7 bases. The CDR3 runs to 10 residues. The V gene's germline CDR1 is DFQATT and CDR2 SNEGSKA (reference sequence). V lost 5 bases, J lost 12 bases, and 4 bases stayed unmatched. CDR3 in amino acids: CSASGTTQFF. CDR3 nucleotide sequence: TGCAGTGCTTCCGGGACTACGCAGTTCTTC.

The J gene is TRBJ2-5, the V gene TRBV7-3, with 11 bases aligning to TRBD2. The V gene's germline CDR1 is SGHTA and CDR2 FQGTGA. V gave up 3 bases and J gave up 0 bases; unmatched junction bases: 9. The CDR3 covers 18 residues. This CDR3 is CASSLSGTSGPHQETQYF. The DNA of the CDR3 is TGTGCCAGCAGCTTGAGCGGGACTAGCGGTCCACACCAAGAGACCCAGTACTTC.

The V and J genes are TRBV7-2 and TRBJ2-1; 9 bases agree with TRBD1. Trimming cost V 6 bases and J 2 bases; bases outside gene matches: 2. This CDR3 has 14 amino acids. From germline, CDR1 is SGHTA and CDR2 FQGNSA. CDR3 protein: CASRGTGPYNEQFF. CDR3 sequence (DNA): TGTGCCAGCAGGGGGACAGGGCCCTACAATGAGCAGTTCTTC.